This passage covers 18 T cell receptor beta chains from one sample sequenced in a study of cytomegalovirus exposure and HLA in healthy donors. The PCR contained 60 Vbeta and 13 Jbeta primers. Profiling relied on immunoSEQ multiplex PCR, and the TCRdb table lists in-frame clones only, not all of them. Of about 180,000 clones listed, 65% to 85% are singletons. The sequenced sample was PBMCs. Receptor source: a girl aged 5-17 years in good health and CMV-seropositive.

The sample holds a few counts of this clone. The gene calls are TRBV7-2 and TRBJ2-1, with 12 nucleotides matching TRBD2. Germline CDR1 reads SGHTA; CDR2 reads FQGNSA. The junction had 10 bases not matched to a gene; V was cut back by 3 bases and J by 7 bases. The CDR3 has 17 residues. The CDR3 DNA reads TGTGCCAGCAGCTTGTTGGGGCCTAGCGGGAGGGAGAATGAGCAGTTCTTC. Its protein is CASSLLGPSGRENEQFF.

The CDR3 bases are TGTGCCAGCAGTCAAGGTACTCGCCGATCGACAGGGGATAGCTTTAGCAATCAGCCCCAGCATTTT. Its protein is CASSQGTRRSTGDSFSNQPQHF. This chain connects TRBV6-7 to TRBJ1-5; TRBD1 matches at 8 bases. TRBV6-7 is sorted into the ORF group, with uncertain function. The CDR3 has 22 residues. V trimming: 5 bases; J trimming: 0 bases; junction bases outside the gene matches: 24.

DNA for the CDR3: TGTGCCAGCAGCTTATATAGGACAAGGACGTCCTACGAGCAGTACTTC. It is translated as CASSLYRTRTSYEQYF. V gene TRBV11-1 combines with J gene TRBJ2-7; possible D gene TRBD1, 5 bases. The CDR3 is made up of 16 amino acids. The V end lost 2 bases, the J end lost 1 base, and 15 bases lay between the germline ends. Germline-derived CDR1 and CDR2 are SGHAT and FQDESV (reference sequence).

J is TRBJ2-7 and V is TRBV19, with TRBD2 as a possible D gene (5 bases). Germline-derived CDR1 and CDR2 are LNHDA and SQIVND (reference sequence). Trimming removed 6 bases from V and 0 bases from J, with 15 bases in between. This CDR3 spans 15 amino acids. The DNA of the CDR3 is TGTGCCAGTAGCCCCAGGCGTGGGAGCTCCTACGAGCAGTACTTC. Protein sequence: CASSPRRGSSYEQYF.

This chain joins TRBV11-2 and TRBJ1-4; weak D call: TRBD1 (5 bases). Germline V CDR1 and CDR2: SGHAT, FQNNGV. The ends were cut back, 0 bases at V and 3 bases at J, with 14 bases in the middle. This CDR3 is built from 17 residues. The CDR3 nucleotides read TGTGCCAGCAGCTTAGAAGGACGGGGGAGGGCTAATGAAAAACTGTTTTTT. Protein: CASSLEGRGRANEKLFF. The whole variable domain, filled in from reference TRBV11-2 and TRBJ1-4, reads EAGVAQSPRYKIIEKRQSVAFWCNPISGHATLYWYQQILGQGPKLLIQFQNNGVVDDSQLPKDRFSAERLKGVDSTLKIQPAKLEDSAVYLCASSLEGRGRANEKLFFGSGTQLSVL.

The chain employs TRBV5-4 and TRBJ2-1; 9 nucleotides align to TRBD2. The CDR3 is made up of 15 amino acids. Germline V CDR1 and CDR2: SGHNT, YYREEE (reference sequence). The V and J ends lost 4 bases and 4 bases, in that order; junction bases with no gene match: 6. CDR3 region: CASSTGTSKYNEQFF. CDR3 sequence (DNA): TGTGCCAGCAGCACCGGGACTAGCAAATACAATGAGCAGTTCTTC.

This chain links TRBV28 with TRBJ1-5; D not certain. Trimming stripped 7 bases from V and 5 bases from J, with 15 bases between. Germline CDR1 and CDR2: MDHEN and SYDVKM. This CDR3 region has 14 residues. DNA for the CDR3: TGTGCCAGCAATCGGGTCCAGGAGGATCAGCCCCAGCATTTT. This sequence encodes CASNRVQEDQPQHF.

The CDR3 reads CASRLAGGPGELFF. The CDR3 DNA reads as TGTGCCAGCCGTCTAGCGGGAGGGCCGGGGGAGCTGTTTTTT. The rearrangement links TRBV6-1 to TRBJ2-2, with 12 bases matching TRBD2. CDR3 size: 14 residues. J lost 8 bases, V lost 8 bases, and 6 bases had no gene match. Germline V CDR1 and CDR2: MNHNS, SASEGT.

The V and J genes are TRBV11-2 and TRBJ1-2; no firm D call. Deletions cut 2 bases from V and 7 bases from J, with 14 bases between. The CDR3 has 14 amino acids. Germline loops: CDR1 SGHAT, CDR2 FQNNGV. CDR3 region: CASSLPGTSGGYTF. The CDR3 DNA is TGTGCCAGCAGCTTACCCGGCACCTCGGGTGGCTACACCTTC. The entire variable domain, with the rest obtained from reference TRBV11-2 and TRBJ1-2, is as follows: EAGVAQSPRYKIIEKRQSVAFWCNPISGHATLYWYQQILGQGPKLLIQFQNNGVVDDSQLPKDRFSAERLKGVDSTLKIQPAKLEDSAVYLCASSLPGTSGGYTFGSGTRLTVV.

The chain joins TRBV6-6 to TRBJ2-7; D possibly corresponds to TRBD2 (5 bases). The CDR3 length is 11 residues. Deletions cut 5 bases from V and 7 bases from J, with 9 bases between. Germline CDR1 is MNHNY and CDR2 is SVGAGI (reference sequence). The CDR3 reads CASSREGEQYF. Written as DNA, the CDR3 is TGTGCCAGCAGTCGGGAAGGAGAGCAGTACTTC.

The chain joins TRBV7-2 to TRBJ2-1; D remains unclear. The CDR3 consists of 12 residues. V was clipped by 2 bases and J by 12 bases, with 11 bases between them. Germline V CDR1 and CDR2: SGHTA, FQGNSA. The CDR3 region has the DNA TGTGCCAGCAGCTTAATCACTACGGGGCAGTTCTTC. Amino acids: CASSLITTGQFF.

The J gene is TRBJ2-3, the V gene TRBV27; maybe TRBD1 (5 bases). In germline, CDR1 is MNHEY, CDR2 SMNVEV (reference sequence). The CDR3 is 12 amino acids. V was cut by 7 bases and J by 5 bases, with 10 bases left in between. CDR3: CASKWQGDTQYF. CDR3 bases: TGTGCCAGCAAATGGCAGGGAGATACGCAGTATTTT.

The V call is TRBV23-1, the J call TRBJ2-2; a possible D gene is TRBD2 (6 bases). TRBV23-1 is assigned to the ORF class and has an uncertain function. V dropped 4 bases and J dropped 5 bases, with 14 bases sitting between them. The CDR3 extends over 15 amino acids. The CDR3 coding sequence is TGCGCCAGCAGTCGGTGGGAGGCTTGGACCGGGGAGCTGTTTTTT. It codes for CASSRWEAWTGELFF.

This chain links TRBV4-1 with TRBJ2-3; no clear D. From germline, CDR1 is MGHRA and CDR2 YSYEKL. V dropped 0 bases and J dropped 2 bases, with 3 bases sitting between them. This CDR3 contains 13 residues. The CDR3 is CASSQDITDTQYF. The CDR3, as DNA: TGCGCCAGCAGCCAAGATATCACAGATACGCAGTATTTT.

CDR3 in DNA: TGTGCCAGCAGTTTAAGGCGGGAGGGCCTGGGAGAGACCCAGTACTTC. Residues: CASSLRREGLGETQYF. This sequence joins TRBV27 and TRBJ2-5; 9 bases are shared with TRBD2. Looked up from germline, CDR1 is MNHEY and CDR2 is SMNVEV (reference sequence). V was pared by 2 bases and J by 4 bases, with 8 bases of the junction left unmatched. CDR3 length: 16 residues.

This clone occurred once. The rearrangement links TRBV5-6 to TRBJ2-5, with a weak D call TRBD1 (6 bases). CDR1 is SGHDT and CDR2 is YYEEEE in the germline V gene. The CDR3 runs to 13 residues. With 4 bases removed from V and 0 bases from J, the gap between germline ends came to 7 bases. In nucleotides, the CDR3 is TGTGCCAGCAGCCGGACAGACCAAGAGACCCAGTACTTC. Amino acid sequence: CASSRTDQETQYF.

This rearrangement joins TRBV30 to TRBJ2-1; 12 bases align to TRBD2. Looked up from germline, CDR1 is GTSNPN and CDR2 is SVGIG (reference sequence). V shed 5 bases, J shed 4 bases, and the junction held 6 bases outside the gene matches. The CDR3 runs to 15 residues. The CDR3 spells CAWSSGRARYNEQFF. The CDR3 bases are TGTGCCTGGTCTAGCGGGAGGGCCCGGTACAATGAGCAGTTCTTC.

This chain links TRBV19 with TRBJ1-1; no clear D. Looked up from germline, CDR1 is LNHDA and CDR2 is SQIVND (reference sequence). Trimming pared 5 bases from V and 1 base from J, leaving 8 bases between. The CDR3 runs to 13 residues. The CDR3 bases are TGTGCCAGTAGTGGCAGGCGGAACACTGAAGCTTTCTTT. Amino acid sequence: CASSGRRNTEAFF.